This T cell receptor beta chain was identified in a study of neurological immune-mediated disorders. TCRdb reprocessed the 5' RACE reads via MiXCR and lists one record per CDR3 protein. This sample has some 48,000 distinct CDR3 sequences, with 20% to 25% found just once. Noted time point: technical triplicate 3. The length of the CDR3 is 15 residues. The V gene lost 0 bases and the J gene lost 3 bases, with 12 bases spanning the gap. Germline CDR1 LGHDT, CDR2 YNNKEL (reference sequence). The table lists this clonotype with many counts. The sequence came from a man between 60 and 70 years old with HTLV-1-associated myelopathy (HAM/TSP). The V and J genes are TRBV3-1 and TRBJ2-7, with a tentative D call TRBD2 (6 bases). The sequenced material came from PBMCs. Here the CDR3 reads CASSQEEGLLYEQYF. The CDR3 DNA reads TGTGCCAGCAGCCAAGAGGAGGGACTGCTCTACGAGCAGTACTTC.